Presented here are 14 T cell receptor beta chains from one specimen sequenced in a study of T cell responses to AZD1222 COVID-19 vaccine. Libraries were prepared by immunoSEQ multiplex PCR; TCRdb keeps only in-frame clonotypes and omits some of them. The sample yields roughly 44,000 clones, nearly 85% seen once. Sequenced material: peripheral blood, taken on day 0 of AZD1222 vaccination. Every receptor here comes from an adult in good health.

A single count supports this clone. The chain links TRBV15 to TRBJ1-1, with TRBD1 matching over 7 bases. This CDR3 region has 13 residues. Per the germline V gene, CDR1 is LNHNV and CDR2 is YYDKDF (reference sequence). V was pared by 1 base and J by 7 bases, with 3 bases of the junction left unmatched. The CDR3 DNA is TGTGCCACCAGCAGAGCGACAGGGCTTGAAGCTTTCTTT. Translated, it gives CATSRATGLEAFF.

V gene TRBV18 combines with J gene TRBJ1-2; D is perhaps TRBD1 (5 bases). The CDR3 has 14 amino acids. Trimming pared 4 bases from V and 5 bases from J, leaving 14 bases between. Germline V gives CDR1 KGHSH, CDR2 LQKENI. CDR3 amino acids: CASSLVGTTYGYTF. In nucleotides, the CDR3 is TGTGCCAGCTCACTCGTAGGGACCACTTATGGCTACACCTTC.

CDR3 region: CASSVTGHSGNTIYF. DNA of the CDR3: TGTGCCAGCAGCGTTACGGGGCACTCTGGAAACACCATATATTTT. The chain joins TRBV9 to TRBJ1-3; tentatively, D is TRBD1 (5 bases). CDR3 length equals 15 residues. The germline V gene encodes CDR1 SGDLS and CDR2 YYNGEE. V was shortened by 2 bases and J by 0 bases, with 9 bases between the two germline ends. The full variable domain, completed using reference TRBV9 and TRBJ1-3, is DSGVTQTPKHLITATGQRVTLRCSPRSGDLSVYWYQQSLDQGLQFLIQYYNGEERAKGNILERFSAQQFPDLHSELNLSSLELGDSALYFCASSVTGHSGNTIYFGEGSWLTVV.

The chain couples TRBV7-8 to TRBJ1-5; D possibly corresponds to TRBD1 (5 bases). Germline CDR1 and CDR2: SGHVS and FQNEAQ. V was cut by 5 bases and J by 6 bases, with 14 bases left in between. The CDR3 is 14 residues long. CDR3 region: CASSPSEGTQPQHF. CDR3 coding DNA: TGTGCCAGCAGCCCTTCTGAAGGGACTCAGCCCCAGCATTTT.

The V call is TRBV4-3, the J call TRBJ2-3; D perhaps matches TRBD2 (6 bases). The germline gives CDR1 LGHNA, CDR2 YSLEER. The V gene lost 2 bases and the J gene lost 2 bases, with 23 bases spanning the gap. This CDR3 spans 19 amino acids. CDR3 bases: TGCGCCAGCAGCCAATCACTAGCCCCCCAGGGATTGCACACAGATACGCAGTATTTT. This gives the protein CASSQSLAPQGLHTDTQYF.

The rearrangement uses TRBV2 and TRBJ2-7; no firm D call. The germline CDR1 and CDR2 sequences are SNHLY and FYNNEI. The length of the CDR3 is 11 residues. The V end was cut by 3 bases, the J end by 3 bases, with 3 bases between. The CDR3 reads CASSEGYEQYF. The DNA for the CDR3 is TGTGCCAGCAGTGAGGGCTACGAGCAGTACTTC.

This chain connects TRBV7-2 to TRBJ2-1; 7 bases align to TRBD2. This CDR3 is built from 20 residues. Germline V gives CDR1 SGHTA, CDR2 FQGNSA. Germline trimming cut 0 bases from V and 8 bases from J; bases unmatched to any gene: 22. The CDR3 coding sequence is TGTGCCAGCAGCTTAGCTGAGGGAGGCTTTTGGGGAGGGAAAGACGATGAGCAGTTCTTC. Its translation: CASSLAEGGFWGGKDDEQFF.

The chain joins TRBV11-3 to TRBJ1-1; a weak D match, TRBD1 (5 bases). Looked up from germline, CDR1 is SGHNT and CDR2 is YENEEA. Trimming cost V 6 bases and J 3 bases, with 8 bases left between them. The CDR3 spans 12 residues. The CDR3, as DNA: TGTGCCAGCAGTCTGGGGGACACTGAAGCTTTCTTT. It specifies CASSLGDTEAFF.

The chain uses TRBV7-2 and TRBJ1-2; the D gene is possibly TRBD1 (6 bases). Germline lookup yields CDR1 SGHTA and CDR2 FQGNSA. CDR3 length equals 14 residues. Trimming shortened V by 7 bases and J by 0 bases, and 12 bases separated the two germline ends. As DNA, the CDR3 is TGTGCCAGCACCTTGAGACAGGCTAACTATGGCTACACCTTC. Translation gives CASTLRQANYGYTF. The variable domain in full, with the rest retrieved from reference TRBV7-2 and TRBJ1-2, is GAGVSQSPSNKVTEKGKDVELRCDPISGHTALYWYRQSLGQGLEFLIYFQGNSAPDKSGLPSDRFSAERTGGSVSTLTIQRTQQEDSAVYLCASTLRQANYGYTFGSGTRLTVV.

This clone was recorded only once. This chain uses TRBV3-1 (or the pseudogene TRBV3-2) with TRBJ1-2; TRBD1 agrees at 10 bases. Losses at the gene ends were 1 base for V and 5 bases for J; bases not matched to a gene: 10. The CDR3 totals 17 residues. Germline CDR1 reads LGHDT; CDR2 reads YNNKEL (reference sequence). The CDR3 loop is CASSQGRDRGGIYGYTF. The DNA for the CDR3 is TGTGCCAGCAGCCAAGGAAGGGACAGGGGCGGAATTTATGGCTACACCTTC.

By sample share, this clone is medium-sized. V and J are TRBV19 and TRBJ1-6; D gene ambiguous. Trimming took 4 bases from V and 8 from J, leaving 9 bases between them. Germline V gene lookup returns CDR1 LNHDA and CDR2 SQIVND (reference sequence). The CDR3 is made up of 13 amino acids. This CDR3 is CASSTREYSPLHF. The CDR3 DNA is TGTGCCAGTAGTACGCGCGAGTATTCACCCCTCCACTTT.

The count of this clone is one. This sequence joins TRBV11-2 and TRBJ1-1; D might be TRBD1 (5 bases). The V and J ends lost 4 bases and 7 bases respectively, with 19 bases between them. Germline CDR1 reads SGHAT; CDR2 reads FQNNGV. This CDR3 contains 15 residues. The DNA for the CDR3 is TGTGCCAGCAGCTCGATAAGGGGACTCCAAGGTGAAGCTTTCTTT. The encoded protein is CASSSIRGLQGEAFF. Full variable domain (outside the CDR3, taken from reference TRBV11-2 and TRBJ1-1): EAGVAQSPRYKIIEKRQSVAFWCNPISGHATLYWYQQILGQGPKLLIQFQNNGVVDDSQLPKDRFSAERLKGVDSTLKIQPAKLEDSAVYLCASSSIRGLQGEAFFGQGTRLTVV.

The J gene is TRBJ2-1, the V gene TRBV19; 8 bases are shared with TRBD2. V lost 3 bases to trimming and J lost 7 bases; unmatched junction nucleotides: 5. This CDR3 is built from 14 residues. Per germline, CDR1 LNHDA and CDR2 SQIVND (reference sequence). The CDR3 nucleotides read TGTGCCAGTAGTATTAGCGGGGAGGCAAATGAGCAGTTCTTC. It yields the protein CASSISGEANEQFF.

The chain employs TRBV27 and TRBJ2-2, with TRBD1 identical over 7 bases. Germline-derived CDR1 and CDR2 are MNHEY and SMNVEV (reference sequence). Unmatched junction bases numbered 5, after V lost 6 bases and J lost 4 bases. The CDR3 runs 14 residues. Here the CDR3 DNA reads TGTGCCAGCAGACCGGGACAGACCACCGGGGAGCTGTTTTTT. Translation gives CASRPGQTTGELFF.